This T cell receptor (beta chain) originates from a study of blood T cell repertoires in COVID-19. Repertoires were generated with immunoSEQ multiplex PCR, while TCRdb's copy carries only in-frame clones and drops some. The profile shows over 100,000 clones, 75% to 85% of them singletons. V was cut by 6 bases and J by 5 bases, with 7 bases left in between. The CDR3 is 11 residues long. CDR1 and CDR2 from the germline V gene are SNHLY and FYNNEI. The receptor's source is an elderly woman with acute or convalescent COVID-19. The sequenced material came from peripheral blood. The chain combines TRBV2 with TRBJ2-5; tentatively, D is TRBD1 (5 bases). CDR3 nucleotides: TGTGCCAGCAGGAAGGGGGAGACCCAGTACTTC. The encoded protein is CASRKGETQYF. The whole variable domain, filled in from reference TRBV2 and TRBJ2-5, reads EPEVTQTPSHQVTQMGQEVILRCVPISNHLYFYWYRQILGQKVEFLVSFYNNEISEKSEIFDDQFSVERPDGSNFTLKIRSTKLEDSAMYFCASRKGETQYFGPGTRLLVL.